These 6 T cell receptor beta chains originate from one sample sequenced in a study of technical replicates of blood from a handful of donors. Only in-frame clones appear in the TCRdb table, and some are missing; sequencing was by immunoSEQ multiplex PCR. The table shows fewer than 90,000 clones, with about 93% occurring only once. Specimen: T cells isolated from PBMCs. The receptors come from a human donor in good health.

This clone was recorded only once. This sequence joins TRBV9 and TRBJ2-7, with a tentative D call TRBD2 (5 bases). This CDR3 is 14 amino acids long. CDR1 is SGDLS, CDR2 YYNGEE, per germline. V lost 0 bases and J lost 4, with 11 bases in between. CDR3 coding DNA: TGTGCCAGCAGCGTAGACCCTCAGCGGTACGAGCAGTACTTC. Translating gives CASSVDPQRYEQYF.

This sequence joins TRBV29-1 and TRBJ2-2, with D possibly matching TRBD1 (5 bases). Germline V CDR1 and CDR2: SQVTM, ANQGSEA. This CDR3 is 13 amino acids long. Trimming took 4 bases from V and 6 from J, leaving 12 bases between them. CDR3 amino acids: CSVVQGWAGELFF. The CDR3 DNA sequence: TGCAGCGTTGTCCAGGGTTGGGCCGGGGAGCTGTTTTTT.

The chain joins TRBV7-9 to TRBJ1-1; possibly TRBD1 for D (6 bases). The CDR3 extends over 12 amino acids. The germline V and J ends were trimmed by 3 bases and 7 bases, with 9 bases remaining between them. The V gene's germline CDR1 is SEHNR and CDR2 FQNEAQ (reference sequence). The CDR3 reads CASSFGQFEAFF. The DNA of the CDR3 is TGTGCCAGCAGCTTCGGACAGTTTGAAGCTTTCTTT.

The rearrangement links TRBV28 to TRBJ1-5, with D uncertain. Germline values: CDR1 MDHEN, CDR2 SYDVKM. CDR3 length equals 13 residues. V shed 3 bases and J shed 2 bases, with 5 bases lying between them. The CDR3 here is CASSFQGNQPQHF. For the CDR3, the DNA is TGTGCCAGCAGTTTTCAGGGCAATCAGCCCCAGCATTTT.

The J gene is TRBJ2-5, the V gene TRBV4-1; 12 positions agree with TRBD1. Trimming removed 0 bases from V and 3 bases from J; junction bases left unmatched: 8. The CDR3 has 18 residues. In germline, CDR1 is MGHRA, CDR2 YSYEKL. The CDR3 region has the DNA TGCGCCAGCAGCCAAGAAGATGTTGGGACAGGGGGCAAAGAGACCCAGTACTTC. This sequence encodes CASSQEDVGTGGKETQYF.

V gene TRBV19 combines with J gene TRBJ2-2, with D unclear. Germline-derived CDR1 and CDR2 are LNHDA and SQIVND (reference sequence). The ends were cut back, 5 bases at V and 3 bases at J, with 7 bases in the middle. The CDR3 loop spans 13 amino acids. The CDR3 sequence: CASSSLYTGELFF. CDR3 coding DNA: TGTGCCAGTAGTTCCCTATACACCGGGGAGCTGTTTTTT.